This T cell receptor beta chain was recorded in a study of CD8 T cells in Susac syndrome. Trimming cost V 0 bases and J 3 bases, with 14 bases left between them. Germline CDR1 reads DFQATT; CDR2 reads SNEGSKA (reference sequence). This CDR3 spans 15 amino acids. Reverse transcription of about 0.45 to 1 ug RNA was carried out with random hexamers. Multiplex immunoSEQ PCR targeted 54 Vbeta and 13 Jbeta TCR beta segments. TCRdb reprocessed the immunoSEQ multiplex PCR reads with MiXCR, giving one entry per CDR3 protein. The sample lists about 160,000 distinct CDR3 sequences; approximately 92% were seen once. Healthy donors, matched for age and sex, constituted the control group. The study's findings and limits: The number of individuals included in the study's TCR sequencing and HLA analysis was acknowledged as relatively small.

For this clonotype: Its antigen is currently unknown.

V and J are TRBV20-1 and TRBJ2-5; maybe TRBD2 (6 bases). Material: CD4+ T cells from PBMCs. This clonotype was sampled from a human donor in good health. DNA for the CDR3: TGCAGTGCTAGAGATTGGGGAGGCCAGGAAGAGACCCAGTACTTC. Encoded protein: CSARDWGGQEETQYF.